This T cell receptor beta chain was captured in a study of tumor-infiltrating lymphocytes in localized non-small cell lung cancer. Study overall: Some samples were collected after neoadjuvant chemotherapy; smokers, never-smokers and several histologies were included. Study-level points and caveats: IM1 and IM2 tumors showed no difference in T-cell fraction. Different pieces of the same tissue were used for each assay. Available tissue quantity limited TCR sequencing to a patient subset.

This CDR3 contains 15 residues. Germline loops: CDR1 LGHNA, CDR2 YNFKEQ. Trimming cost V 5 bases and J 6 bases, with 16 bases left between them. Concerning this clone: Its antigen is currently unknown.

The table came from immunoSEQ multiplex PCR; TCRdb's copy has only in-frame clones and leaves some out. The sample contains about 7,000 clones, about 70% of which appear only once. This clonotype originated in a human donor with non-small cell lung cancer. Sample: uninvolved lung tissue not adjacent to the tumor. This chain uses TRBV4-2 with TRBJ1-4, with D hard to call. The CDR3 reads CASSFVGMVDEKLFF. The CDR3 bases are TGTGCCAGCAGCTTCGTCGGTATGGTAGATGAAAAACTGTTTTTT.